This T cell receptor (beta chain) was captured in a study of Graves' ophthalmopathy and Graves' hyperthyroidism. Study-wide points: For predicting ophthalmopathy progression, the model had around 64% sensitivity and approximately 72% specificity.

Germline-derived CDR1 and CDR2 are DFQATT and SNEGSKA (reference sequence). V lost 1 base, J lost 7 bases, and 10 bases stayed unmatched. This CDR3 comprises 15 residues. In this sample, this clonotype turned up many times. Its antigen remains unknown. RNA transcripts yielded amplified TCR beta CDR3 regions. First-round RT-PCR with HTBI primers preceded a second-round multiplex PCR. One entry per CDR3 protein results from TCRdb running MiXCR on the multiplex PCR reads. Among about 220,000 distinct CDR3 sequences listed, 20% to 25% were seen once. Certain patients, namely those with other autoimmune diseases, uncontrolled infections, pregnancy or lactation, were excluded. Thyroid ultrasound, orbital computed tomography, TRAb, serum thyroxine and clinical symptoms formed the basis of diagnosis. The authors isolated PBMCs from about 10 ml of fresh peripheral blood.

What was sequenced was peripheral blood. The receptor was isolated from a woman aged 45-65 years with Graves' ophthalmopathy. The chain joins TRBV20-1 to TRBJ2-7; TRBD2 matches 10 bases. The CDR3 nucleotides are TGCAGTGCTAGAGGGACTAGCGGAGCCTATAGGGAGCAGTACTTC. It specifies CSARGTSGAYREQYF.